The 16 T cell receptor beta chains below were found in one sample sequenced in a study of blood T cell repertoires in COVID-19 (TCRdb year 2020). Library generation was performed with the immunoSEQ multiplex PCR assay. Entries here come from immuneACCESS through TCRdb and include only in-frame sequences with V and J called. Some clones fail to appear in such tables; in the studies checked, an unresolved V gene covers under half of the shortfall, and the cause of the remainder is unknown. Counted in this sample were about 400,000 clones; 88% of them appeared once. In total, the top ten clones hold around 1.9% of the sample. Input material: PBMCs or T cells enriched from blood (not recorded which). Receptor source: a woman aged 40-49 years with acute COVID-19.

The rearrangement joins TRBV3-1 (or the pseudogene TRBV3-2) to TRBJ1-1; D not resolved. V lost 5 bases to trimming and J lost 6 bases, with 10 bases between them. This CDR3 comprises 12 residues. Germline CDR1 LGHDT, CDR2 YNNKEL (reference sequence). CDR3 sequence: CASSGREAEAFF. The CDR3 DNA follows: TGTGCCAGCAGCGGGCGGGAGGCTGAAGCTTTCTTT.

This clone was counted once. The CDR3 region is CASSSGEEGGNEKLFF. CDR3 sequence (DNA): TGTGCCAGCAGCTCCGGCGAGGAAGGTGGGAATGAAAAACTGTTTTTT. This chain connects TRBV11-2 to TRBJ1-4; no firm D call. Trimming left V 4 bases short and J 5 bases short, with 17 bases between. CDR3 length: 16 amino acids. Per the germline V gene, CDR1 is SGHAT and CDR2 is FQNNGV. Filled out from reference TRBV11-2 and TRBJ1-4, the complete variable domain reads EAGVAQSPRYKIIEKRQSVAFWCNPISGHATLYWYQQILGQGPKLLIQFQNNGVVDDSQLPKDRFSAERLKGVDSTLKIQPAKLEDSAVYLCASSSGEEGGNEKLFFGSGTQLSVL.

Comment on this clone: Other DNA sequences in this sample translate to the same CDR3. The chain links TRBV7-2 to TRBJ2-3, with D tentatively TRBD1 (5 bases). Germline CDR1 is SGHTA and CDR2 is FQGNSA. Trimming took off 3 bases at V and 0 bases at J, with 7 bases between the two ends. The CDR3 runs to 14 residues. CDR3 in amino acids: CASSLQGSTDTQYF. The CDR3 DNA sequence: TGTGCCAGCAGCTTGCAGGGCAGCACAGATACGCAGTATTTT.

Here the CDR3 DNA reads TGTGCCATCAGCTCACAGGGGAACACCATATATTTT. Translated: CAISSQGNTIYF. The chain is built from TRBV10-3 and TRBJ1-3; the match to TRBD1 covers 7 bases. After removal of 6 bases from V and 7 bases from J, the junction contained 3 bases not matched to a gene. Germline V gene sequence: CDR1 ENHRY, CDR2 SYGVKD. The CDR3 contains 12 residues.

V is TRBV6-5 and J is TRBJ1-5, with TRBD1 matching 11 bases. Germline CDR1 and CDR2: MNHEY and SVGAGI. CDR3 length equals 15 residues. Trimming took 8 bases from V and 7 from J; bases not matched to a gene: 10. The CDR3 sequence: CASLMTDRGLQPQHF. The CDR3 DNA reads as TGTGCCAGCTTAATGACGGACAGGGGGCTACAGCCCCAGCATTTT.

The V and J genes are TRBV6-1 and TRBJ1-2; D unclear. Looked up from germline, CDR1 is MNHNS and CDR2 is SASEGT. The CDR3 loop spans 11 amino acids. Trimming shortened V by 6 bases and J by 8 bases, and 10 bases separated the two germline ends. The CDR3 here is CASRLRGGYTF. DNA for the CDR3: TGTGCCAGCAGACTCAGAGGAGGCTACACCTTC.

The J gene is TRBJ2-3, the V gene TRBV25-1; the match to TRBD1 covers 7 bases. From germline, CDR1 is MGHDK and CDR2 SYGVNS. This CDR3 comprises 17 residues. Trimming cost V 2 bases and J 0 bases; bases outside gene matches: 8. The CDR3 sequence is CASSEETGRASTDTQYF. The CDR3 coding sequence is TGTGCCAGCAGTGAAGAGACAGGGCGGGCTAGCACAGATACGCAGTATTTT.

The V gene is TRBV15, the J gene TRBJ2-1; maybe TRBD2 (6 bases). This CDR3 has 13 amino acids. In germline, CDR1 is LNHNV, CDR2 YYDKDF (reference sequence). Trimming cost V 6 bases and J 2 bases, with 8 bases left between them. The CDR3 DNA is TGTGCCACCAGGGGGGGACCCTACAATGAGCAGTTCTTC. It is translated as CATRGGPYNEQFF.

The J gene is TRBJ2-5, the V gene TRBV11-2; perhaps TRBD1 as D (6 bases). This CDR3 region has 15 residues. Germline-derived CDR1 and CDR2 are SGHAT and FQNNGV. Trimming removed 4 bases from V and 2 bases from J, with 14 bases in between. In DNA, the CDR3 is TGTGCCAGCAGCTCCGACCCAGGGGAACAAGAGACCCAGTACTTC. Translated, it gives CASSSDPGEQETQYF.

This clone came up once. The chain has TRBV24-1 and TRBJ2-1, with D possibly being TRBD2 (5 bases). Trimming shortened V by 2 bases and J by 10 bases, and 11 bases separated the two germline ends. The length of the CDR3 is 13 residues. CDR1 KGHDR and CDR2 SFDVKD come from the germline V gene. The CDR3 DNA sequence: TGTGCCACCAGTGATTCGAGGGCGGTCGAGCAGTTCTTC. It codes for CATSDSRAVEQFF.

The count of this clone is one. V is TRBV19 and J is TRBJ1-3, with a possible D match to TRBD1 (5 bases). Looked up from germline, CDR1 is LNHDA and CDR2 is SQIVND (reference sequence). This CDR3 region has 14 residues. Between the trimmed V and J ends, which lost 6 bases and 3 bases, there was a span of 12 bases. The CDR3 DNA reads TGTGCCAGTAGGCCTCCAGGGTATGGAAACACCATATATTTT. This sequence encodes CASRPPGYGNTIYF. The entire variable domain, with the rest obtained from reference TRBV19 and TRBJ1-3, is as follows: DGGITQSPKYLFRKEGQNVTLSCEQNLNHDAMYWYRQDPGQGLRLIYYSQIVNDFQKGDIAEGYSVSREKKESFPLTVTSAQKNPTAFYLCASRPPGYGNTIYFGEGSWLTVV.

CDR3 residues: CASSLVEGVGNTIYF. CDR3 nucleotide sequence: TGTGCCAGCAGCTTGGTTGAAGGGGTTGGAAACACCATATATTTT. V and J are TRBV5-5 and TRBJ1-3; D is possibly TRBD1 (5 bases). Deletions cut 0 bases from V and 3 bases from J, with 10 bases between. The CDR3 has 15 residues. Germline CDR1 reads SGHKS; CDR2 reads YYEKEE (reference sequence).

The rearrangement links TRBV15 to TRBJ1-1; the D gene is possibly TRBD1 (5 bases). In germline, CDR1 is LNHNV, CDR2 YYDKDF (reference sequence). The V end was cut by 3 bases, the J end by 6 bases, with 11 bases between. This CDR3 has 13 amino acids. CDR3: CATSRDRGAEAFF. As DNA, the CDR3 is TGTGCCACCAGCAGGGATCGGGGGGCTGAAGCTTTCTTT. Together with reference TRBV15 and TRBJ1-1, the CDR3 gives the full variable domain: DAMVIQNPRYQVTQFGKPVTLSCSQTLNHNVMYWYQQKSSQAPKLLFHYYDKDFNNEADTPDNFQSRRPNTSFCFLDIRSPGLGDTAMYLCATSRDRGAEAFFGQGTRLTVV.

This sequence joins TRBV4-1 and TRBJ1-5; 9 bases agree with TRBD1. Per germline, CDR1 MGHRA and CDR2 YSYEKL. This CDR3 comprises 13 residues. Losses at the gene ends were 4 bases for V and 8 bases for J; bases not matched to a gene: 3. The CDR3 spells CASSPRDREPQHF. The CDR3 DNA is TGCGCCAGCAGCCCCCGGGACAGGGAGCCCCAGCATTTT.

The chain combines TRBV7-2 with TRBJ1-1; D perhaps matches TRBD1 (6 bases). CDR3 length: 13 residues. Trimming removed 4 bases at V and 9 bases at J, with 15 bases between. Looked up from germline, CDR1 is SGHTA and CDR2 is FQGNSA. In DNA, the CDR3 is TGTGCCAGCAGCTCCTACACAGGGTTTCAAGCTTTCTTT. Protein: CASSSYTGFQAFF.

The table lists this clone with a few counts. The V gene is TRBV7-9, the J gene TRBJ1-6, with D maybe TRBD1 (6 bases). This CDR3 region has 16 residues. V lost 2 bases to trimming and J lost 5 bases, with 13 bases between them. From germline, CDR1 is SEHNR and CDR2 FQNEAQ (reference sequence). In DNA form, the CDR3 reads TGTGCCAGCAGCTTAATCGGACAGCCAGATAATTCACCCCTCCACTTT. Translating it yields CASSLIGQPDNSPLHF.